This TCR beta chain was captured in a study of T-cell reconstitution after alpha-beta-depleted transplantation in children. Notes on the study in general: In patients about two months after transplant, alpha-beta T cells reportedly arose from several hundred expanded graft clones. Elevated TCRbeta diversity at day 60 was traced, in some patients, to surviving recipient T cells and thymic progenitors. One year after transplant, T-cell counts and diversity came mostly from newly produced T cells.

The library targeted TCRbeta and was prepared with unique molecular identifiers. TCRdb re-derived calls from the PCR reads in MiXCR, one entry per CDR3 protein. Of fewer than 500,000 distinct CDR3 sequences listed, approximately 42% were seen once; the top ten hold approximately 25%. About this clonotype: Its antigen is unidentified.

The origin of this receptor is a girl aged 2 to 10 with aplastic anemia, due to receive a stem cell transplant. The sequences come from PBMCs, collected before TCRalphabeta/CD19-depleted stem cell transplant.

CDR3 nucleotide sequence: TGCAGCCACGGTCGCCCCTGGAGCACAGATACGCAGTATTTT. It is translated as CSHGRPWSTDTQYF. This chain joins TRBV20-1 and TRBJ2-3; D unclear. CDR3 length: 14 amino acids. Germline CDR1 reads DFQATT; CDR2 reads SNEGSKA (reference sequence).